The rows below give T cell receptor beta chains drawn from one sample of a study of shared clonotypes between healthy human individuals. Only in-frame clones appear in the TCRdb table, and some are missing; sequencing was by immunoSEQ multiplex PCR. Among approximately 1.4 million clones, 95% to 99% were seen once, and the ten largest hold roughly 0.42%. The sequenced sample was naive CD4+ T cells sorted from blood. These receptor sequences come from a man aged 30-40 years in good health. Both conserved end residues are part of each CDR3.

j_call v_call cdr3_aa
TRBJ2-7 TRBV19 CASKAGQGSYEQYF
TRBJ1-1 TRBV28 CASSLSTRVGNTEAFF
TRBJ1-4 TRBV9 CASSPAPTNEKLFF
TRBJ2-1 TRBV7-6 CASSLAYLGNEQFF
TRBJ2-7 TRBV11-2 CASSLEPVLAGASYEQYF
TRBJ2-1 TRBV1 CTSSYAQTGTSGPESSYNEQFF
TRBJ1-5 TRBV5-5 CASSLQTGQPRPQHF
TRBJ2-3 TRBV10-2 CASSVLAGVADTQYF
TRBJ2-1 TRBV18 CASSPLGGETSYNEQFF
TRBJ2-4 TRBV4-3 CASSLNQGNIQYF
TRBJ2-1 TRBV28 CASSFSVSSYNEQFF
TRBJ2-7 TRBV27 CASSFRRVGIYEQYF
TRBJ2-1 TRBV5-6 CASSLSWTSGIGNEQFF
TRBJ2-1 TRBV11-2 CASSLQRENEQFF
TRBJ2-1 TRBV9 CASSAAGTSVFNEQFF
TRBJ2-5 TRBV7-9 CASSRHRVGRETQYF
TRBJ2-7 TRBV5-1 CASSSLAAYEQYF